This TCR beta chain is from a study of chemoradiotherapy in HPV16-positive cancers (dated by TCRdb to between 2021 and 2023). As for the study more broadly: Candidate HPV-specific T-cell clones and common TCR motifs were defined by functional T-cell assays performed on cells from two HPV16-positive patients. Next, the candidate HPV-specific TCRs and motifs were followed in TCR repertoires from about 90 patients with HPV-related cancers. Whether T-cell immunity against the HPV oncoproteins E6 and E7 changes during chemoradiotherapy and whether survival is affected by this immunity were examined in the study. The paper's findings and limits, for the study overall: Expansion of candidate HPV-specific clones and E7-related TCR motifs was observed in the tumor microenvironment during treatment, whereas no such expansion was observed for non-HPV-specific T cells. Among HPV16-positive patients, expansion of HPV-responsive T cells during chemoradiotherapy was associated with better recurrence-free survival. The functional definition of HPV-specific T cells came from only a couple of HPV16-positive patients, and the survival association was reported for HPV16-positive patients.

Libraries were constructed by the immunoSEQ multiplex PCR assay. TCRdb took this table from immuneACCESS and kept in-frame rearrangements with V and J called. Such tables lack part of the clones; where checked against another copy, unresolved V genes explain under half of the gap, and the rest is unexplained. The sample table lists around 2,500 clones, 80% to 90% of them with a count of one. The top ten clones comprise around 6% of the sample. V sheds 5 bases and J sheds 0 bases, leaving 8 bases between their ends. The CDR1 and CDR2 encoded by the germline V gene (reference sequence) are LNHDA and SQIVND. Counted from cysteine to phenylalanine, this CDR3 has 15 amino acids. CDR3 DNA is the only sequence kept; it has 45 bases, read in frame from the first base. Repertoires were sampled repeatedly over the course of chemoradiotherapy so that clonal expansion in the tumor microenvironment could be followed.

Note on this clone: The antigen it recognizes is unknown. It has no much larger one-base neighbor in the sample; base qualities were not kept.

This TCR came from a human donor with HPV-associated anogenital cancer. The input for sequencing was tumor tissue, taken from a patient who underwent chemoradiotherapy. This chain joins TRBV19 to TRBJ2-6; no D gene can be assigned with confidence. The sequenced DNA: TGTGCCAGTAGTCACGGTAGCTCTGGGGCCAACGTCCTGACTTTC. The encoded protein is CASSHGSSGANVLTF.